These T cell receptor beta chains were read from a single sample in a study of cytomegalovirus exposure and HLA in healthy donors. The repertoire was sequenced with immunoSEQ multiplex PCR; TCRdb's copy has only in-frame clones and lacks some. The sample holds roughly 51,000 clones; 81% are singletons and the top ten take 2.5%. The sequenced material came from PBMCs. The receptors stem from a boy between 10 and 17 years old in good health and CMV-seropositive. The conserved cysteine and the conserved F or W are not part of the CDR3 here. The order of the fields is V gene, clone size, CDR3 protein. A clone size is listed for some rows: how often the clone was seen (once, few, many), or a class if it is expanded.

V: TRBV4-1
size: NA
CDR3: ASSRPWAGDDNSPLH

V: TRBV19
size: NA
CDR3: ASSNQGATYEQY

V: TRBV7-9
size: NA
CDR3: ASSFGDQPQH

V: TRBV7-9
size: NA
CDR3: ASSLEGQIPNTEAF

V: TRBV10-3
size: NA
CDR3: AISPSGQSRYGYT

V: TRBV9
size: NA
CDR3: ASSVGAGVGLGTDTQY

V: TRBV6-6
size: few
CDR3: ASFRGTEAF

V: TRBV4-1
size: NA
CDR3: ASSQETTGLIYGYT

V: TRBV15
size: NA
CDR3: ATSSTTGQANNEQF

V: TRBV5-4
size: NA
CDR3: ASSLGEAAGTQY

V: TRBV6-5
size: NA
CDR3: ASREDRRYEQY

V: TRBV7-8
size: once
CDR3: ASSLDRGEQY

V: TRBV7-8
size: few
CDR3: ASSIHRGQPSYEQY

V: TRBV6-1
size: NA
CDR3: ASSPNGFYGYT

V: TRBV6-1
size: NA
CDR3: ASSGDSLNYGYT

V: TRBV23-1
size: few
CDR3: ARWTGDQPQH

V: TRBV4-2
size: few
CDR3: ASSPSTGGYT

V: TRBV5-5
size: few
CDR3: ASSLEGQGFVTDTQY

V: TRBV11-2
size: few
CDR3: ASSTSGTSMYEQY

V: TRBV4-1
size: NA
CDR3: ASSPGLAFYEQY

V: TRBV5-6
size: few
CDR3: ASSRGSTPLH

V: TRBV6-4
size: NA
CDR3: ASSEEVYNEQF

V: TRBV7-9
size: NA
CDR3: ASSLGAGGLAGETQY

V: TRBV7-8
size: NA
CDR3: ASIRDRRTGELF

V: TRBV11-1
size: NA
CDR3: ASSFLAGPGNTQY

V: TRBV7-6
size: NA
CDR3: ASSFGGSYEQY

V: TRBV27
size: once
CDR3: ASSPYGQPQH

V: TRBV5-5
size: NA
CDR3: ASSGAAGGIEKLF

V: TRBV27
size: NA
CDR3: ASWEGGGNTIY

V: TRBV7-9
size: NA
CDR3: ASSMTGLAGTDTQY

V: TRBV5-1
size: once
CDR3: ASSLPGLPGEQF